What follows is one T cell receptor (beta chain) and its context. Its antigen is not identified. In the source study's methods: Junction-only sequences without quality scores were provided by ImmunoSEQ, so filtering was different. This table comes from immunoSEQ multiplex PCR, and its TCRdb copy is limited to in-frame clones, with some not included. The DNA was the basis for D and trimming; V, J and clone size are from that table. The sample comprises about 2.3 million clones, about 92% of which are singletons, and about 0.39% rests with the top ten. The CDR3 loop spans 16 amino acids. Trimming cost V 3 bases and J 0 bases, with 11 bases left between them. CDR1 and CDR2 (germline): MNHEY, SMNVEV (reference sequence). This record belongs to a study of shared clonotypes between healthy human individuals. Overall study: Per-donor plates numbered three CD4 naive, three CD4 memory, two CD8 naive and one CD8 memory. Study outcomes and limitations: Richness estimates generally favored naive over memory subsets.

Material for sequencing was naive CD4+ T cells from PBMCs. Subset specified: CD45RA+ positively selected. The chain links TRBV27 to TRBJ2-2; D call uncertain. The receptor comes from a man between 18 and 29 years old in good health. Some clones in this sample may be carry-over from other donors' samples. As DNA, the CDR3 is TGTGCCAGCAGTTTGTATTTAACCGCGAACACCGGGGAGCTGTTTTTT. It specifies CASSLYLTANTGELFF.